Described below is a single T cell receptor (beta chain) sequence and its context. The table lists this clone with a few counts. Its specific antigen is unknown. Base qualities are missing; no much larger clone stands one base away. The cysteine opens and the phenylalanine closes a CDR3 of 14 amino acids. Only the CDR3 DNA is retained, 42 bases long and in frame from the first base. CDR1 and CDR2 are read off the germline V gene as MDHEN and SYDVKM. Trimming accounts for 6 bases at V and 4 bases at J, while the number of junction bases matched to no gene is 3. Genomic DNA was used for TRB sequencing, which was performed with the immunoSEQ assay at survey resolution or with the hsTCRB kit. The authors' pipeline ran thus. The immunoSEQ software handled the initial read processing, while the LymphoSeq R package was used for the repertoire analyses. For each TRB dataset, clonality was calculated as 1 minus normalized Shannon entropy, and the Gini coefficient was computed as well. To infer phenotypes in unsorted samples, TRB sequences from sorted subsets of the recipient or donor were mapped onto the unsorted samples of the same recipient. TCRdb provides this immuneACCESS table in a form limited to in-frame rearrangements. Some clones are lacking; in checked studies, under half of them reflect an unresolved V gene, and why the rest are absent is not known. V, J and clone size were drawn from that table, and D and trimming were deduced from the DNA. The sample data list about 6,800 clones, and roughly nine tenths of these were observed just once. Of the sample, 10% to 15% falls within the top ten clones.

This record comes from a study of T cells after posttransplantation cyclophosphamide (dated by TCRdb to 2016 to 2018). Broadly, across the study: Using TRB sequencing, the study followed how the T cell repertoire rebuilt after myeloablative bone marrow transplantation with posttransplantation cyclophosphamide given as GVHD prophylaxis. Antigen receptor sequencing covered samples from 30 to 45 PTCy-treated patients and around 16 of their related bone marrow donors. TRB sequencing was performed on blood from all 34 PTCy patients with 1-year posttransplant specimens. In 3 patients, TRB sequencing was also performed on up to 3 more blood samples taken 2 to 5.2 years after transplant, and in a handful of patients, pretransplant blood was also TRB-sequenced. Because TRA and TRB clonality were tightly correlated in several samples, subsequent TCR analyses were focused on TRB only. Public TRB sequences were queried against a database of over 3,600 sequences associated with responses to pathogens, tumor antigens, self-antigens and alloantigens.

Paper-wide results and their limitations: The TRB repertoires of T cells infiltrating skin or GI tract showed only limited overlap with the TRB repertoires of T cells in blood. Across about 40 patients, TRB clonality was highly associated with recipient CMV seropositivity and CMV reactivation, and diversity in PTCy patients was similar to diversity in CNI/methotrexate controls. At 1-2 months, donor-recipient similarity was low but rose over the first year, and the later blood repertoires were often dominated by donor CD8+ memory clones.

The treatment or condition label of this sample denotes: high-dose cyclophosphamide on days +3 and +4 as single-agent GVHD prophylaxis. For conditioning, the PTCy patients got busulfan and fludarabine, then a related or unrelated marrow graft, followed by cyclophosphamide on days +3 and +4. The PTCy-treated patients were enrolled in a prospective multi-institutional clinical trial. Mononuclear cells from peripheral blood and bone marrow were separated by Ficoll-Hypaque density centrifugation and then cryopreserved. The sample consisted of PBMCs, taken roughly 1,400 days after allogeneic stem cell transplant with posttransplant cyclophosphamide. This clonotype originated in a female patient aged 50 to 65 who received an allogeneic stem cell transplant from a related donor, was CMV-positive, and had no GVHD. Following a transplant, some T lymphocytes may have been derived from the graft donor. The sequence is built from TRBV28 and TRBJ1-4; TRBD1 agrees with 9 junctional bases. The nucleotide sequence reads TGTGCCAGCAGCCGGACAGGGGTTAATGAAAAACTGTTTTTT. Translated, it gives CASSRTGVNEKLFF.